These 25 T cell receptor beta chains were all obtained from the same sample, sequenced in a study of response to subunit inactivated influenza vaccine (dated by TCRdb to the late 2010s). Libraries came from RT-PCR. Sequencing was carried out with an Illumina HiSeq 2500. The public reads were run again by TCRdb, first through fastp at Q25 and then through MiXCR, and only productive beta chains were kept. A single entry per CDR3 protein holds the most common genes and DNA from its merged rows. The sample table lists hundreds of thousands of distinct CDR3 sequences, 21% of them with a count of one. The ten largest clones represent roughly a tenth of the sample. The sample consisted of PBMCs from blood, taken about 20 months after vaccination. The receptors were sampled from a man between 50 and 75 years old who received an inactivated influenza vaccine. Donor details come from another sample of the same person, matched by shared clones.

The genes are TRBV20-1 and TRBJ2-7, with 10 bases matching TRBD2. Germline V lookup: CDR1 DFQATT, CDR2 SNEGSKA (reference sequence). This CDR3 is built from 15 residues. With 8 bases clipped from V and 7 bases from J, the junction kept 17 bases outside the gene matches. CDR3 coding DNA: TGCAGTCCCTTGAGGGTGGCTAGCGGGAGATGGGAGCAGTACTTC. Its translation is CSPLRVASGRWEQYF.

Comment on this clonotype: At one end the junction does not follow the germline gene, possibly because of a read error. The chain recombines TRBV7-7 with TRBJ1-5, with TRBD1 as a possible D gene (6 bases). This CDR3 has 17 residues. CDR1 and CDR2 (germline): SSHAT, FNYEAQ (reference sequence). CDR3 in DNA: TGTGCTAGCAGCTTCGCCCGGCCAGCGTGGGGGCCTCAGCCCCAGCATTTT. Translation: CASSFARPAWGPQPQHF. Using reference TRBV7-7 and TRBJ1-5 for the parts outside the CDR3, the full variable domain is GAGVSQSPRYKVTKRGQDVTLRCDPISSHATLYWYQQALGQGPEFLTYFNYEAQPDKSGLPSDRFSAERPEGSISTLTIQRTEQRDSAMYRCASSFARPAWGPQPQHFGDGTRLSIL.

This clonotype appeared a few times. The rearrangement uses TRBV2 and TRBJ1-5, with no clear D. CDR3 length equals 14 residues. Trimming stripped 0 bases from V and 4 bases from J, with 7 bases between. The germline V gene has CDR1 SNHLY and CDR2 FYNNEI. The CDR3 protein is CASSEASRNQPQHF. The CDR3 bases are TGTGCCAGCAGTGAAGCCTCGAGGAATCAGCCCCAGCATTTT.

The J gene is TRBJ1-2, the V gene TRBV7-2, with 8 bases lining up with TRBD1. Germline CDR1 SGHTA, CDR2 FQGNSA. The CDR3 covers 14 residues. V lost 3 bases and J lost 8; bases outside the gene matches: 8. The DNA for the CDR3 is TGTGCCAGCAGCTTTGTCAGGGGGCCTGAAGGCTACACCTTC. Encoded protein: CASSFVRGPEGYTF.

This clonotype was counted ten times or more. The chain is built from TRBV30 and TRBJ1-4; D remains ambiguous. This CDR3 contains 11 residues. V gave up 1 base and J gave up 10 bases, with 7 bases separating them. Germline loops: CDR1 GTSNPN, CDR2 SVGIG (reference sequence). The CDR3 DNA sequence: TGTGCCTGGAGTGACCGGAGAAAACTGTTTTTT. It codes for CAWSDRRKLFF.

This clonotype was detected only a few times. The V and J genes are TRBV6-1 and TRBJ1-6, with no clear D. The CDR3 extends over 15 amino acids. The V gene's germline CDR1 is MNHNS and CDR2 SASEGT. V dropped 6 bases and J dropped 2 bases, with 11 bases sitting between them. The CDR3 DNA sequence: TGTGCCAGCAGCCCACGGGGAACCTATAATTCACCCCTCCACTTT. Protein product: CASSPRGTYNSPLHF.

In this sample, this clonotype turned up a few times. The chain links TRBV19 to TRBJ2-5, with TRBD1 matching over 8 bases. V lost 3 bases and J lost 4; bases outside the gene matches: 1. CDR3 length equals 13 residues. Germline CDR1 is LNHDA and CDR2 is SQIVND (reference sequence). The CDR3 loop is CASSIDRGETQYF. CDR3 sequence (DNA): TGTGCCAGTAGTATTGACAGGGGAGAGACCCAGTACTTC.

V gene TRBV2 combines with J gene TRBJ1-1, with 9 bases matching TRBD1. This CDR3 spans 14 amino acids. Trimming at V came to 8 bases and at J to 1 base, leaving 5 bases not matched to a gene. Germline V gene sequence: CDR1 SNHLY, CDR2 FYNNEI. In nucleotides, the CDR3 is TGTGCCAGCGGGGGGGACAGGGCGAACACTGAAGCTTTCTTT. Encoded protein: CASGGDRANTEAFF.

This clonotype was recorded a few times. The chain employs TRBV12-3 or TRBV12-4 and TRBJ1-6, with a tentative D call TRBD1 (5 bases). V was pared by 5 bases and J by 11 bases, with 13 bases between. There are 13 residues in the CDR3. CDR3 region: CASSAGSSPPLHF. CDR3 coding DNA: TGTGCCAGCAGTGCAGGGTCCTCACCACCCCTCCACTTT.

This clonotype was detected only a few times. The chain combines TRBV30 with TRBJ2-5; D may be TRBD1 or TRBD2 (6 bases each). The CDR3 runs 14 residues. Trimming took off 4 bases at V and 5 bases at J, with 17 bases between the two ends. From germline, CDR1 is GTSNPN and CDR2 SVGIG (reference sequence). Here the CDR3 DNA reads TGTGCCTGGATGGATTTGTGGGGGGCCGAGACCCAGTACTTC. Encoded protein: CAWMDLWGAETQYF.

Only a few counts were recorded for this clonotype. The V gene is TRBV12-3 or TRBV12-4, the J gene TRBJ1-1; no clear D gene. Trimming took off 3 bases at V and 12 bases at J, with 17 bases between the two ends. CDR3 length: 13 amino acids. DNA of the CDR3: TGTGCCAGCAGTTTTGGAGGGCCGGGTGAGTCTTTCTTT. This translates into CASSFGGPGESFF.

The J gene is TRBJ2-2, the V gene TRBV9, with 8 bases aligning to TRBD1. J was trimmed by 3 bases and V by 3 bases; bases with no gene match: 10. Germline V gives CDR1 SGDLS, CDR2 YYNGEE. The CDR3 is 17 residues long. CDR3 amino acids: CASSADSGTGYTGELFF. The CDR3 nucleotides read TGTGCCAGCAGCGCCGACTCCGGGACAGGATACACCGGGGAGCTGTTTTTT. The full variable domain, completed using reference TRBV9 and TRBJ2-2, is DSGVTQTPKHLITATGQRVTLRCSPRSGDLSVYWYQQSLDQGLQFLIQYYNGEERAKGNILERFSAQQFPDLHSELNLSSLELGDSALYFCASSADSGTGYTGELFFGEGSRLTVL.

The chain has TRBV24-1 and TRBJ2-3, with D hard to call. V dropped 4 bases and J dropped 2 bases, with 12 bases sitting between them. The length of the CDR3 is 15 residues. CDR1 is KGHDR and CDR2 is SFDVKD in the germline V gene. CDR3 in DNA: TGTGCCACCAGTGACGACCCTCGTTTCACAGATACGCAGTATTTT. Residues: CATSDDPRFTDTQYF.

This clonotype was counted between two and nine times. The chain is built from TRBV5-1 and TRBJ2-1; 8 positions agree with TRBD2. CDR3 size: 16 residues. Germline CDR1 is SGHRS and CDR2 is YFSETQ. With 1 base clipped from V and 0 bases from J, the junction kept 3 bases outside the gene matches. This CDR3 is CASSLWSGSSYNEQFF. CDR3 in DNA: TGCGCCAGCAGCTTGTGGAGCGGGAGCTCCTACAATGAGCAGTTCTTC.

This clonotype has only a few counts. V and J are TRBV27 and TRBJ1-1, with a tentative D call TRBD1 (5 bases). The CDR3 is made up of 14 amino acids. Trimming left V 0 bases short and J 5 bases short, with 10 bases between. Germline CDR1 is MNHEY and CDR2 is SMNVEV (reference sequence). The CDR3 DNA reads as TGTGCCAGCAGTTTATCTGGGGGAGGAACTGAAGCTTTCTTT. Encoded protein: CASSLSGGGTEAFF.

The sample holds a few counts of this clonotype. The genes are TRBV5-1 and TRBJ1-2; 11 bases match TRBD1. The germline V gene has CDR1 SGHRS and CDR2 YFSETQ. The junction had 15 bases not matched to a gene; V was cut back by 7 bases and J by 7 bases. The CDR3 contains 16 residues. The CDR3 region has the DNA TGCGCCAGCTCTCCCCTTGGACAGGGGGCGCCTGGTGGCTACACCTTC. Translated: CASSPLGQGAPGGYTF.

This clonotype was counted many times. This sequence joins TRBV29-1 and TRBJ1-2, with no clear D. The CDR3 has 13 residues. Per germline, CDR1 SQVTM and CDR2 ANQGSEA. CDR3 nucleotide sequence: TGCAGTGCTAGAGTAGCGGATAACTATGGCTACACCTTC. Amino acid sequence: CSARVADNYGYTF.

This clonotype was recorded a few times. J is TRBJ1-3 and V is TRBV20-1, with 8 bases that match TRBD1. The CDR3 extends over 14 amino acids. Germline trimming cut 5 bases from V and 5 bases from J; bases unmatched to any gene: 8. CDR1 and CDR2 (germline): DFQATT, SNEGSKA (reference sequence). In DNA form, the CDR3 reads TGCAGTGCTTCTGACAGGGGATTCCGAAACACCATATATTTT. This gives the protein CSASDRGFRNTIYF.

This clonotype was counted only a few times. CDR3 sequence (DNA): TGCAGTGCTAAGAGCTCTGGAAACACCATATATTTT. This translates into CSAKSSGNTIYF. V is TRBV20-1 and J is TRBJ1-3; no firm D call. CDR3 length: 12 residues. V lost 4 bases and J 0 bases, leaving 4 bases between the germline ends. Germline V gene lookup returns CDR1 DFQATT and CDR2 SNEGSKA (reference sequence).

This clonotype has a handful of counts. This chain connects TRBV4-2 to TRBJ1-5; 7 bases are shared with TRBD1. Losses at the gene ends were 0 bases for V and 7 bases for J; bases not matched to a gene: 6. This CDR3 comprises 15 residues. Germline V gene data show CDR1 as LGHNA and CDR2 as YNFKEQ. In DNA form, the CDR3 reads TGTGCCAGCAGCCAAGATCGAGGGGGCAGGCAGCCCCAGCATTTT. Translating gives CASSQDRGGRQPQHF.

The chain combines TRBV29-1 with TRBJ1-1; TRBD1 is a possible D gene (5 bases). The CDR3 totals 15 residues. The V and J ends lost 2 bases and 3 bases respectively, with 16 bases between them. CDR1 is SQVTM and CDR2 is ANQGSEA in the germline V gene. DNA for the CDR3: TGCAGCGTTGAATTCGAGGCCACGGGGGACACTGAAGCTTTCTTT. Its protein is CSVEFEATGDTEAFF. The full variable domain, rest sourced from reference TRBV29-1 and TRBJ1-1, is SAVISQKPSRDICQRGTSLTIQCQVDSQVTMMFWYRQQPGQSLTLIATANQGSEATYESGFVIDKFPISRPNLTFSTLTVSNMSPEDSSIYLCSVEFEATGDTEAFFGQGTRLTVV.

Turning to this clonotype: Likely a read error: the CDR3 ends without its conserved phenylalanine or tryptophan. The chain is built from TRBV2 and TRBJ1-2; no definite D call. CDR1 and CDR2 from the germline V gene are SNHLY and FYNNEI. V was clipped by 7 bases and J by 4 bases, with 19 bases between them. There are 15 residues in the CDR3. The CDR3 DNA reads TGTGCCAGCACCTCATCGGGCAGGACGGGCTATGGCTACACCTAC. As protein: CASTSSGRTGYGYTY.

A few counts support this clonotype. This chain joins TRBV20-1 and TRBJ1-5; 8 bases match TRBD1. Trimming cost V 6 bases and J 4 bases; bases outside gene matches: 5. Germline CDR1 is DFQATT and CDR2 is SNEGSKA (reference sequence). The CDR3 contains 13 residues. In DNA form, the CDR3 reads TGCAGTGCGCACAGGGGGGGTAATCAGCCCCAGCATTTT. It codes for CSAHRGGNQPQHF.

In its sample, this clonotype was seen a few times. This chain uses TRBV30 with TRBJ1-5; D is uncertain. CDR3 length equals 12 residues. V dropped 0 bases and J dropped 5 bases, with 5 bases sitting between them. Germline CDR1 GTSNPN, CDR2 SVGIG (reference sequence). CDR3 DNA: TGTGCCTGGAGTGTGCAGGATCAGCCCCAGCATTTT. Translating it yields CAWSVQDQPQHF.

This clonotype was seen more than once but under ten times. V is TRBV6-1 and J is TRBJ2-5, with TRBD2 identical over 9 bases. With V trimmed by 5 bases and J by 2 bases, 15 bases remained unmatched. This CDR3 has 18 residues. Germline V lookup: CDR1 MNHNS, CDR2 SASEGT. For the CDR3, the DNA is TGTGCCAGCAGTCTAGCGAGCCCTGGGCTAGCGGGACAAGAGACCCAGTACTTC. This sequence encodes CASSLASPGLAGQETQYF.